One and the same sample provided the 9 T cell receptor beta chains below, sequenced in a study of graft-versus-host responses after intestinal transplantation. The assay was immunoSEQ multiplex PCR, and TCRdb's table has in-frame clones only and misses some. The sample lists about 85,000 clones, approximately 90% occurring once. These receptors are not linked to any known antigen. The sample was unstimulated CD8+ T cells sorted from spleen or lymph node cells, taken before transplant. These receptors came from a human donor who was the organ donor for an intestinal transplant.

On this clone itself: One junction end does not reproduce the germline sequence, and a read error may be involved. V is TRBV27 and J is TRBJ2-7; D is unclear. This CDR3 has 15 residues. The germline V gene has CDR1 MNHEY and CDR2 SMNVEV (reference sequence). The CDR3 coding sequence is TGTGCCAGCTGTTTAGGCGACTGCAGTCTAGGCGAGCAGTACTTC. Translation: CASCLGDCSLGEQYF.

This clone was found a few times. V usage is TRBV7-9 and J usage is TRBJ2-4; maybe TRBD2 (5 bases). Germline V gives CDR1 SEHNR, CDR2 FQNEAQ (reference sequence). This CDR3 comprises 11 residues. V was clipped by 3 bases and J by 11 bases, with 8 bases between them. The CDR3 spells CASSFGEFQYF. The CDR3 DNA sequence: TGTGCCAGCAGCTTTGGGGAGTTTCAGTACTTC. The whole variable domain, filled in from reference TRBV7-9 and TRBJ2-4, reads DTGVSQNPRHKITKRGQNVTFRCDPISEHNRLYWYRQTLGQGPEFLTYFQNEAQLEKSRLLSDRFSAERPKGSFSTLEIQRTEQGDSAMYLCASSFGEFQYFGAGTRLSVL.

Only a few counts were recorded for this clone. V usage is TRBV10-1 and J usage is TRBJ2-1; 8 positions agree with TRBD1. Trimming at V came to 0 bases and at J to 3 bases, leaving 4 bases not matched to a gene. Germline lookup yields CDR1 WNHNN and CDR2 SYGVQD (reference sequence). The CDR3 consists of 16 residues. CDR3 loop: CASSESWTGSYNEQFF. CDR3 nucleotide sequence: TGCGCCAGCAGTGAGTCCTGGACAGGGAGCTACAATGAGCAGTTCTTC.

This clone was observed once. The chain joins TRBV18 to TRBJ1-1; D uncertain. Between the trimmed V and J ends, which lost 1 base and 1 base, there was a span of 10 bases. The CDR3 is 15 residues long. Germline CDR1 KGHSH, CDR2 LQKENI. CDR3 in amino acids: CASSPHRATNTEAFF. Written as DNA, the CDR3 is TGTGCCAGCTCACCACACCGGGCTACGAACACTGAAGCTTTCTTT.

The chain uses TRBV5-5 and TRBJ1-1; D not certain. Germline assignment: CDR1 SGHKS and CDR2 YYEKEE (reference sequence). This CDR3 comprises 13 residues. V gave up 4 bases and J gave up 4 bases, with 11 bases separating them. The CDR3 DNA sequence: TGTGCCAGCAGCCGGACGGCGGGCACTGAAGCTTTCTTT. Residues: CASSRTAGTEAFF.

This rearrangement joins TRBV10-3 to TRBJ1-1; weak D call: TRBD1 (6 bases). Germline V gene lookup returns CDR1 ENHRY and CDR2 SYGVKD. The V end was cut by 2 bases, the J end by 0 bases, with 13 bases between. This CDR3 comprises 16 residues. CDR3 coding DNA: TGTGCCATCAGTGAGCCCCAGGACAGCCTGAACACTGAAGCTTTCTTT. This encodes CAISEPQDSLNTEAFF.

This clone was counted between two and nine times. This may be a read error, as it is one base from a much larger clone. This same CDR3 is encoded by further DNA sequences in the sample. The chain is built from TRBV6-6 and TRBJ2-7; a weak D match, TRBD2 (7 bases). Germline CDR1 MNHNY, CDR2 SVGAGI (reference sequence). V was cut by 3 bases and J by 4 bases, with 13 bases left in between. The CDR3 runs 14 residues. This chain's CDR3 is CASSYGGGGYEQYF. The DNA for the CDR3 is TGTGCCAGCAGTTATGGAGGGGGAGGGTACGAGCAGTACTTC.

The chain links TRBV19 to TRBJ1-2; D perhaps matches TRBD1 (5 bases). Germline V gene lookup returns CDR1 LNHDA and CDR2 SQIVND (reference sequence). The CDR3 length is 14 residues. The germline V and J ends were trimmed by 3 bases and 8 bases, with 16 bases remaining between them. CDR3 protein: CASSMWWTSTGYTF. CDR3 bases: TGTGCCAGTAGTATGTGGTGGACATCTACGGGCTACACCTTC.

This chain links TRBV6-5 with TRBJ2-5; D might be TRBD2 (6 bases). The closer fit of TRBJ2-7 to the DNA end suggests the J call may be wrong. The CDR3 contains 13 residues. The germline V gene has CDR1 MNHEY and CDR2 SVGAGI. The CDR3 DNA follows: TGTGCCAGCAGTTACTCCCCCGGGGGCGAGCAGTACTTC. Protein sequence: CASSYSPGGEQYF.